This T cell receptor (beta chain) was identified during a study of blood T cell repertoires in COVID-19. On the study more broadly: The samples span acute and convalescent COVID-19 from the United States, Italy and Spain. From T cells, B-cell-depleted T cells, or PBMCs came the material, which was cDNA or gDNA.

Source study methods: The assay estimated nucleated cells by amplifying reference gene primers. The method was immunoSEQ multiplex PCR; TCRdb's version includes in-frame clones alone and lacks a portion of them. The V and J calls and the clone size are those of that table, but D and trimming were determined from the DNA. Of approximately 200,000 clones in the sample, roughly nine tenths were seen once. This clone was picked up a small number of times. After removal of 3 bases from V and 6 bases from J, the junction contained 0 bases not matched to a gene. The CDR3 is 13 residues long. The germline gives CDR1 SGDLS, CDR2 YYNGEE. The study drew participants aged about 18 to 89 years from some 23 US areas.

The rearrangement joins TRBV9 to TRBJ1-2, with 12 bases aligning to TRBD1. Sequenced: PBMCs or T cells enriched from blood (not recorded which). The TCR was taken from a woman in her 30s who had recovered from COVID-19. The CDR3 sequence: CASSGDRGHGYTF. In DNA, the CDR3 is TGTGCCAGCAGCGGGGACAGGGGGCATGGCTACACCTTC. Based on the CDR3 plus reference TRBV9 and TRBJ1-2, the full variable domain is DSGVTQTPKHLITATGQRVTLRCSPRSGDLSVYWYQQSLDQGLQFLIQYYNGEERAKGNILERFSAQQFPDLHSELNLSSLELGDSALYFCASSGDRGHGYTFGSGTRLTVV.